This TCR beta chain appears in the sequencing data of a study of shared clonotypes between healthy human individuals. TCRdb's table, derived via immunoSEQ multiplex PCR, lists solely in-frame clones and lacks some. Here the sample spans roughly 2.5 million clones, just over 90% being singletons. The CDR3 length is 19 residues. The trim removed 4 bases at V and 0 bases at J, leaving 11 bases unmatched. Germline values: CDR1 SGHVS, CDR2 FQNEAQ. The chain has TRBV7-8 and TRBJ1-4, with TRBD1 matching over 10 bases. Material: naive CD4+ T cells sorted from blood. Subset indicated: CD45RA+ positively selected. The TCR was taken from a man aged 18 to 35 in good health. CDR3 sequence: CASSSYGTGVLATNEKLFF. In DNA, the CDR3 is TGTGCCAGCAGCTCGTACGGGACAGGGGTTTTAGCAACTAATGAAAAACTGTTTTTT. Full variable domain (outside the CDR3, taken from reference TRBV7-8 and TRBJ1-4): GAGVSQSPRYKVAKRGQDVALRCDPISGHVSLFWYQQALGQGPEFLTYFQNEAQLDKSGLPSDRFFAERPEGSVSTLKIQRTQQEDSAVYLCASSSYGTGVLATNEKLFFGSGTQLSVL.